This entry describes one TCR beta chain. Its specificity is unknown. These data are taken from a study of cytomegalovirus exposure and HLA in healthy donors. For the study at large: Tens of millions of unique TCRs from HLA-typed donors were held in an early release of data. Study findings and constraints: HLA restriction was apparent for most CMV-associated TCR beta chains in a later analysis.

The CDR3 spans 18 residues. CDR1 is LGHNA, CDR2 YSLEER, per germline. V shed 1 base and J 3 bases; nucleotides not matched to a gene: 9. With 60 Vbeta and 13 Jbeta primers, the PCR was carried out. Assay: immunoSEQ multiplex PCR; the TCRdb copy retains only in-frame clones and omits some. In total, the table holds around 75,000 clones. The sequencing sample was made of PBMCs. The sequence was collected from a woman aged 60-75 years in good health and CMV-seronegative. The gene calls are TRBV4-3 and TRBJ1-3; 10 positions agree with TRBD1. The CDR3 reads CASSQGTGTGDFGNTIYF. The CDR3 DNA reads as TGCGCCAGCAGCCAAGGTACCGGGACAGGGGATTTTGGAAACACCATATATTTT.